One and the same sample provided the 9 T cell receptor beta chains below, sequenced in a study of CD8+ T cells in alopecia areata. Investigators isolated RNA and reverse transcribed it into cDNA to act as the sequencing template. Profiled with immunoSEQ multiplex PCR; TCRdb holds only in-frame clones, not every one. The sample holds fewer than 250,000 clones, more than 45% seen once. Here the sequenced sample was CD4+ T cells sorted from blood, taken at week 0. These receptor sequences come from a human donor with alopecia areata.

The chain carries TRBV6-1 and TRBJ2-3; D is unclear. This CDR3 has 16 residues. V shed 1 base and J shed 2 bases, with 13 bases lying between them. The V gene's germline CDR1 is MNHNS and CDR2 SASEGT. CDR3: CASSEGTSQLTDTQYF. The CDR3 DNA reads as TGTGCCAGCAGTGAAGGGACCAGTCAGCTCACAGATACGCAGTATTTT.

The genes are TRBV5-4 and TRBJ1-1, with a weak D call TRBD1 (6 bases). CDR1 is SGHNT and CDR2 is YYREEE in the germline V gene (reference sequence). V was clipped by 0 bases and J by 0 bases, with 9 bases between them. The CDR3 is made up of 15 amino acids. In DNA form, the CDR3 reads TGTGCCAGCAGCTTGGGAGACAGGTTGAACACTGAAGCTTTCTTT. This sequence encodes CASSLGDRLNTEAFF.

A single count supports this clone. The genes are TRBV30 and TRBJ1-4; 9 nucleotides match TRBD1. The CDR3 totals 15 residues. CDR1 and CDR2 (germline): GTSNPN, SVGIG (reference sequence). J was trimmed by 5 bases and V by 1 base; bases with no gene match: 5. This chain's CDR3 is CAWSDTGTGNEKLFF. The DNA of the CDR3 is TGTGCCTGGAGTGACACCGGGACAGGGAATGAAAAACTGTTTTTT.

J is TRBJ2-3 and V is TRBV6-6, with D hard to call. Germline-derived CDR1 and CDR2 are MNHNY and SVGAGI (reference sequence). Trimming cost V 6 bases and J 3 bases, with 10 bases left between them. The CDR3 consists of 13 residues. Here the CDR3 reads CASSPSRTDTQYF. In DNA form, the CDR3 reads TGTGCCAGCAGCCCCAGCAGAACAGATACGCAGTATTTT.

In its sample, this clone was seen a few times. The chain recombines TRBV4-1 with TRBJ1-1; D not certain. Trimming took 0 bases from V and 1 from J, leaving 12 bases between them. Germline V gene data show CDR1 as MGHRA and CDR2 as YSYEKL. CDR3 length equals 16 residues. The CDR3 protein is CASSQDPTPGNTEAFF. CDR3 coding DNA: TGCGCCAGCAGCCAAGATCCGACCCCGGGGAACACTGAAGCTTTCTTT.

This clone was observed a few times. The V gene is TRBV6-5, the J gene TRBJ2-1; D might be TRBD2 (6 bases). The CDR3 extends over 15 amino acids. Germline assignment: CDR1 MNHEY and CDR2 SVGAGI. V was clipped by 6 bases and J by 0 bases, with 12 bases between them. CDR3 sequence reads: CASSGGASSYNEQFF. The CDR3 nucleotides read TGTGCCAGCAGCGGCGGGGCTAGCTCCTACAATGAGCAGTTCTTC.

This clone was picked up a small number of times. V is TRBV7-2 and J is TRBJ1-4, with D tentatively TRBD1 (6 bases). Germline values: CDR1 SGHTA, CDR2 FQGNSA. V dropped 5 bases and J dropped 8 bases, with 15 bases sitting between them. The CDR3 loop spans 14 amino acids. The CDR3 loop reads CASSQPRGPEKLFF. CDR3 coding DNA: TGTGCCAGCAGCCAACCGCGGGGGCCAGAAAAACTGTTTTTT.

This chain uses TRBV29-1 with TRBJ1-1; no reliable D call. In germline, CDR1 is SQVTM, CDR2 ANQGSEA. The CDR3 length is 12 residues. Trimming shortened V by 3 bases and J by 4 bases, and 9 bases separated the two germline ends. The CDR3 reads CSVDPGLTEAFF. CDR3 coding DNA: TGCAGCGTTGACCCCGGACTCACTGAAGCTTTCTTT.

The rearrangement joins TRBV5-1 to TRBJ2-3; no reliable D call. Germline V CDR1 and CDR2: SGHRS, YFSETQ. The CDR3 runs 15 residues. V was shortened by 4 bases and J by 2 bases, with 14 bases between the two germline ends. CDR3 in amino acids: CASSPRPPVTDTQYF. The CDR3 bases are TGCGCCAGCAGCCCCAGACCGCCGGTCACAGATACGCAGTATTTT. Using reference TRBV5-1 and TRBJ2-3 for the parts outside the CDR3, the full variable domain is KAGVTQTPRYLIKTRGQQVTLSCSPISGHRSVSWYQQTPGQGLQFLFEYFSETQRNKGNFPGRFSGRQFSNSRSEMNVSTLELGDSALYLCASSPRPPVTDTQYFGPGTRLTVL.